One sample yielded the 22 T cell receptor beta chains listed below, sequenced in a study of identical twins. TCRdb reanalysed the 5' RACE reads using MiXCR and keeps one entry per CDR3 protein. In the table there are around 370,000 distinct CDR3 sequences, roughly 9% of which are singletons. Source material: naive T cells sorted from blood. These receptors all stem from a woman aged 45-65 years in good health.

This rearrangement joins TRBV5-1 to TRBJ2-7; TRBD1 aligns across 8 bases. CDR3 length: 14 amino acids. Germline V gives CDR1 SGHRS, CDR2 YFSETQ. The trim removed 3 bases at V and 2 bases at J, leaving 4 bases unmatched. The CDR3 DNA reads as TGCGCCAGCAGCTGGACAGGGCCTACCTACGAGCAGTACTTC. Its translation is CASSWTGPTYEQYF.

This clonotype was seen repeatedly, ten times or more. The chain has TRBV6-2 or TRBV6-3 and TRBJ2-1; 9 nucleotides agree with TRBD2. The CDR3 sequence is 15 residues long. Per the germline V gene, CDR1 is MNHEY and CDR2 is SVGEGT. Trimming cost V 7 bases and J 6 bases; bases outside gene matches: 10. DNA of the CDR3: TGTGCCAGCAAAGACAAAGCGGGAGGATCCAATGAGCAGTTCTTC. Its protein is CASKDKAGGSNEQFF.

V usage is TRBV10-1 and J usage is TRBJ2-2, with 8 bases lining up with TRBD2. There are 16 residues in the CDR3. CDR1 is WNHNN, CDR2 SYGVQD, per germline (reference sequence). V was pared by 3 bases and J by 7 bases, with 10 bases of the junction left unmatched. CDR3 residues: CASSDGNSGIGGELFF. The CDR3 region has the DNA TGCGCCAGCAGTGATGGAAATAGCGGGATCGGCGGGGAGCTGTTTTTT.

This clonotype was detected ten times or more. J is TRBJ2-7 and V is TRBV5-5, with 10 bases matching TRBD1. V was pared by 4 bases and J by 4 bases, with 5 bases of the junction left unmatched. CDR3 size: 14 residues. Per germline, CDR1 SGHKS and CDR2 YYEKEE (reference sequence). In nucleotides, the CDR3 is TGTGCCAGCAGCCTGGGACAGGGGCGATACGAGCAGTACTTC. Encoded protein: CASSLGQGRYEQYF.

The chain is built from TRBV6-6 and TRBJ2-7; D call uncertain. Germline V CDR1 and CDR2: MNHNY, SVGAGI (reference sequence). There are 14 residues in the CDR3. The V end lost 2 bases, the J end lost 6 bases, and 14 bases lay between the germline ends. CDR3 loop: CASSYSPLWSEQYF. The CDR3 nucleotides read TGTGCCAGCAGTTACAGCCCCCTCTGGAGCGAGCAGTACTTC.

The rearrangement links TRBV5-1 to TRBJ2-7; 10 nucleotides align to TRBD2. Germline loops: CDR1 SGHRS, CDR2 YFSETQ. CDR3 size: 16 residues. Losses at the gene ends were 4 bases for V and 1 base for J; bases not matched to a gene: 8. DNA for the CDR3: TGCGCCAGCAGCCCCGGACTAGCGGACCCTTCCTACGAGCAGTACTTC. Translating it yields CASSPGLADPSYEQYF.

The chain joins TRBV4-1 to TRBJ2-5; TRBD2 matches at 9 bases. The CDR3 contains 15 residues. Germline V CDR1 and CDR2: MGHRA, YSYEKL. Losses at the gene ends were 2 bases for V and 5 bases for J; bases not matched to a gene: 6. CDR3 protein: CASSQKIAGEETQYF. The CDR3 region has the DNA TGCGCCAGCAGCCAAAAAATAGCGGGAGAGGAGACCCAGTACTTC.

This clonotype was recorded at least ten times. This chain uses TRBV5-1 with TRBJ2-3, with a possible D match to TRBD1 (6 bases). The length of the CDR3 is 14 residues. Germline loops: CDR1 SGHRS, CDR2 YFSETQ. Trimming shortened V by 3 bases and J by 2 bases, and 10 bases separated the two germline ends. CDR3 DNA sequence: TGCGCCAGCAGCTCGCCAGGGGCCACAGATACGCAGTATTTT. Its protein is CASSSPGATDTQYF.

This clonotype has only one observation. The gene calls are TRBV5-1 and TRBJ2-1; 8 bases agree with TRBD2. Unmatched junction bases numbered 7, after V lost 0 bases and J lost 2 bases. Germline CDR1 and CDR2: SGHRS and YFSETQ. The CDR3 spans 17 residues. Here the CDR3 reads CASSLGRREGAYNEQFF. The DNA for the CDR3 is TGCGCCAGCAGCTTGGGAAGACGGGAGGGCGCCTACAATGAGCAGTTCTTC.

This rearrangement joins TRBV18 to TRBJ2-3; TRBD1 agrees at 7 bases. Germline-derived CDR1 and CDR2 are KGHSH and LQKENI. This CDR3 region has 17 residues. V was pared by 5 bases and J by 4 bases, with 15 bases of the junction left unmatched. For the CDR3, the DNA is TGTGCCAGCTCATCCTCGCCGGGACAGCGAAGGGCAGATACGCAGTATTTT. Protein: CASSSSPGQRRADTQYF.

The gene calls are TRBV5-1 and TRBJ1-2, with 11 bases fitting TRBD1. Germline V gene sequence: CDR1 SGHRS, CDR2 YFSETQ. The CDR3 has 15 amino acids. Germline trimming cut 4 bases from V and 3 bases from J; bases unmatched to any gene: 5. CDR3 sequence (DNA): TGCGCCAGCAGCGCGGACAGGGGGCTGCACTATGGCTACACCTTC. Translated, it gives CASSADRGLHYGYTF.

The V gene is TRBV6-5, the J gene TRBJ2-5; tentative D call: TRBD2 (5 bases). Germline V gene sequence: CDR1 MNHEY, CDR2 SVGAGI. Trimming cost V 0 bases and J 1 base, with 9 bases left between them. The CDR3 runs 15 residues. This CDR3 reads CASSYSGGSQETQYF. As DNA, the CDR3 is TGTGCCAGCAGTTACTCCGGCGGGTCCCAAGAGACCCAGTACTTC.

This clonotype was seen a handful of times. The V call is TRBV29-1, the J call TRBJ2-7; perhaps TRBD1 as D (6 bases). The length of the CDR3 is 14 residues. With 7 bases removed from V and 2 bases from J, the gap between germline ends came to 18 bases. Per the germline V gene, CDR1 is SQVTM and CDR2 is ANQGSEA. The DNA of the CDR3 is TGCAGCGAAACTCAACAGGGACATCCCTACGAGCAGTACGTC. Translating gives CSETQQGHPYEQYV.

In this sample, this clonotype turned up a few times. One end of the junction fails to match germline, which may point to a read error. The rearrangement uses TRBV12-3 or TRBV12-4 and TRBJ2-1, with 7 nucleotides matching TRBD2. The CDR3 covers 11 residues. The chain's CDR3 is CAVRDYHEQFF. CDR3 coding DNA: TGTGCCGTCCGGGACTACCATGAGCAGTTCTTC.

The CDR3 coding sequence is TGTGCCAGCAGCTTGTCCCTAGCGATTACGCAGTATTTT. This gives the protein CASSLSLAITQYF. The chain employs TRBV11-3 and TRBJ2-3; D is possibly TRBD2 (6 bases). In germline, CDR1 is SGHNT, CDR2 YENEEA. The CDR3 runs 13 residues. With 3 bases removed from V and 8 bases from J, the gap between germline ends came to 12 bases.

The chain joins TRBV29-1 to TRBJ2-7, with a tentative D call TRBD2 (5 bases). The germline gives CDR1 SQVTM, CDR2 ANQGSEA. The CDR3 is 12 residues long. V shed 2 bases and J shed 6 bases, with 11 bases lying between them. The CDR3 sequence is CSVETSGVEQYF. The CDR3 bases are TGCAGCGTTGAAACGTCCGGGGTCGAGCAGTACTTC.

This clonotype was seen more than once but under ten times. The chain employs TRBV29-1 and TRBJ2-5; TRBD1 aligns across 8 bases. The CDR3 covers 12 residues. Germline-derived CDR1 and CDR2 are SQVTM and ANQGSEA. Trimming took 8 bases from V and 5 from J; bases not matched to a gene: 7. DNA for the CDR3: TGCAGCACCAGGGGGCTCGTGGAGACCCAGTACTTC. Protein product: CSTRGLVETQYF.

J is TRBJ2-3 and V is TRBV20-1; no definite D call. CDR1 is DFQATT, CDR2 SNEGSKA, per germline (reference sequence). The CDR3 has 13 amino acids. Trimming removed 3 bases at V and 2 bases at J, with 9 bases between. CDR3 in DNA: TGCAGTGCTAGCCAGGTTACCACAGATACGCAGTATTTT. Translation: CSASQVTTDTQYF.

This clonotype has a handful of counts. The chain combines TRBV30 with TRBJ1-5; 8 nucleotides match TRBD1. The CDR3 is 14 residues long. V lost 2 bases, J lost 7 bases, and 7 bases stayed unmatched. Germline assignment: CDR1 GTSNPN and CDR2 SVGIG (reference sequence). The CDR3 here is CAWSRQGFVQPQHF. The CDR3 DNA is TGTGCCTGGAGTCGACAGGGGTTCGTGCAGCCCCAGCATTTT.

This clonotype appeared a few times. This chain links TRBV10-3 with TRBJ1-1; 11 bases match TRBD1. The CDR3 totals 15 residues. V was pared by 3 bases and J by 4 bases, with 4 bases of the junction left unmatched. The germline gives CDR1 ENHRY, CDR2 SYGVKD. The CDR3 here is CAISDLGQGATEAFF. CDR3 DNA sequence: TGTGCCATCAGTGACCTAGGACAGGGGGCCACTGAAGCTTTCTTT.

This clonotype was counted only a few times. The chain joins TRBV11-3 to TRBJ2-1; tentatively, D is TRBD2 (6 bases). CDR1 is SGHNT, CDR2 YENEEA, per germline. V lost 6 bases, J lost 6 bases, and 33 bases lay in between. CDR3 size: 20 residues. CDR3 coding DNA: TGTGCCAGCAGTCACACCTACCGCGTCCCCCGGGGACTTCGTGGCAATGAGCAGTTCTTC. Its translation is CASSHTYRVPRGLRGNEQFF.

This clonotype was recorded at least ten times. The gene calls are TRBV20-1 and TRBJ2-5, with a possible D match to TRBD1 (6 bases). The germline CDR1 and CDR2 sequences are DFQATT and SNEGSKA (reference sequence). The CDR3 runs to 14 residues. Between the trimmed V and J ends, which lost 5 bases and 7 bases, there was a span of 20 bases. The CDR3, as DNA: TGCAGTGCTCGGGGACAACAGGGTAGTGGGACCCAGTACTTC. This sequence encodes CSARGQQGSGTQYF.